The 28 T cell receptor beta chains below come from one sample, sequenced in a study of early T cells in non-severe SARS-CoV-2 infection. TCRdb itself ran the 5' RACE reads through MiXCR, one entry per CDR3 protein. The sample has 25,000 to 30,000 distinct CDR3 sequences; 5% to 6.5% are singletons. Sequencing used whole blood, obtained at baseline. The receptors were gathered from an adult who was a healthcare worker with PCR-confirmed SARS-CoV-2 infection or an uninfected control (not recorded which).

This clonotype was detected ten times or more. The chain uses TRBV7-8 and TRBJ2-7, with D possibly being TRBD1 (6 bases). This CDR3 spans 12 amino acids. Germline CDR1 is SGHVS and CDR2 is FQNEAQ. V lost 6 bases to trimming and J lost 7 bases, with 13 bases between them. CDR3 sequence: CASSQGPGEQYF. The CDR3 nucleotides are TGTGCCAGCAGTCAGGGGCCTGGGGAGCAGTACTTC.

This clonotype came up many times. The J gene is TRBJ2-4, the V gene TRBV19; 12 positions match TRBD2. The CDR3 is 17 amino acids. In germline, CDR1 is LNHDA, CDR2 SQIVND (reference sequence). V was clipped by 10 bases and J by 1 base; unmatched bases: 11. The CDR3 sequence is CATSTSGRSTAKNIQYF. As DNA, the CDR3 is TGTGCCACCTCGACTAGCGGGAGAAGCACCGCCAAAAACATTCAGTACTTC.

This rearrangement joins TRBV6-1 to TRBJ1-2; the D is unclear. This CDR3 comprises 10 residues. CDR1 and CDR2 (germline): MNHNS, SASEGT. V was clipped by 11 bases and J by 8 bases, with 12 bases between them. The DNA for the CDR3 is TGTGCCTCGTCCAACGGGGGCTACACCTTC. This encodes CASSNGGYTF.

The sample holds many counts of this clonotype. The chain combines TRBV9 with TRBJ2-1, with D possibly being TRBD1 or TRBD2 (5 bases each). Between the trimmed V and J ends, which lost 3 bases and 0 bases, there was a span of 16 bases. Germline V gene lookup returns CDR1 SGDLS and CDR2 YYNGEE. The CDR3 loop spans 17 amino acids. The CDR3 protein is CASSASRDVPSYNEQFF. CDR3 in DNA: TGTGCCAGCAGCGCGTCCCGGGACGTCCCCTCCTACAATGAGCAGTTCTTC. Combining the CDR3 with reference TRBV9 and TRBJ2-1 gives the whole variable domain DSGVTQTPKHLITATGQRVTLRCSPRSGDLSVYWYQQSLDQGLQFLIQYYNGEERAKGNILERFSAQQFPDLHSELNLSSLELGDSALYFCASSASRDVPSYNEQFFGPGTRLTVL.

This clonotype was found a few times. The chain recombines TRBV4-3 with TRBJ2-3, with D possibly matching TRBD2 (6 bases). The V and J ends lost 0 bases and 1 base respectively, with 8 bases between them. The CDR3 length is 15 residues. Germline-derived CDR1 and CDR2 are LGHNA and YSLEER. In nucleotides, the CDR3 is TGCGCCAGCAGCCAAGAGGGCGGGGGCACAGATACGCAGTATTTT. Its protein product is CASSQEGGGTDTQYF.

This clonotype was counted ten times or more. The CDR3 sequence: CASSEFLDREDSPLHF. The CDR3 DNA reads as TGTGCCAGCAGTGAATTCTTGGACAGGGAGGATTCACCCCTCCACTTT. The V and J genes are TRBV25-1 and TRBJ1-6, with 8 bases that match TRBD1. This CDR3 is 16 amino acids long. V was clipped by 1 base and J by 8 bases; unmatched bases: 7. Germline V lookup: CDR1 MGHDK, CDR2 SYGVNS.

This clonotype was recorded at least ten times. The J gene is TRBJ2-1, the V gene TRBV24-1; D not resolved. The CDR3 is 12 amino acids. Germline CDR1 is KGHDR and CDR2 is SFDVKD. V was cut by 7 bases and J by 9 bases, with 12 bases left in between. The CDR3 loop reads CATSLGVGEQFF. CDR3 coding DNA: TGTGCCACCAGCCTGGGTGTGGGTGAGCAGTTCTTC.

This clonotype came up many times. The CDR3 is CASRAENTIYF. In DNA form, the CDR3 reads TGTGCCAGCAGAGCTGAAAACACCATATATTTT. The chain has TRBV12-3 or TRBV12-4 and TRBJ1-3; D unresolved. V lost 6 bases and J 6 bases, leaving 6 bases between the germline ends. The CDR3 is 11 amino acids.

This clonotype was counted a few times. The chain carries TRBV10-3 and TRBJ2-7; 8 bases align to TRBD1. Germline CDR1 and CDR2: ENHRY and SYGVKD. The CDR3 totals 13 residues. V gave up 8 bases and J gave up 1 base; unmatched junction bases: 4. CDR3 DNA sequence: TGTGCCATCGGAGACAGGGGTTCCTACGAGCAGTACTTC. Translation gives CAIGDRGSYEQYF.

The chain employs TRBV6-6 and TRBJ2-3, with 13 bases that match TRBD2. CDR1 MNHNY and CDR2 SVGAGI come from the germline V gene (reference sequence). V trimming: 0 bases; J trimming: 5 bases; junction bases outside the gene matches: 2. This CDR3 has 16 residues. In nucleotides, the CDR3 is TGTGCCAGCAGTTACTCACTAGCGGGGGGGCAAGATACGCAGTATTTT. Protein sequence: CASSYSLAGGQDTQYF.

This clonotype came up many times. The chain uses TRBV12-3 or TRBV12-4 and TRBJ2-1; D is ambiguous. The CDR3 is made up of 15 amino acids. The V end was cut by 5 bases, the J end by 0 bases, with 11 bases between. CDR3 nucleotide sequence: TGTGCCAGCAGTCCAGACTGGACCTCCTACAATGAGCAGTTCTTC. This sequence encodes CASSPDWTSYNEQFF.

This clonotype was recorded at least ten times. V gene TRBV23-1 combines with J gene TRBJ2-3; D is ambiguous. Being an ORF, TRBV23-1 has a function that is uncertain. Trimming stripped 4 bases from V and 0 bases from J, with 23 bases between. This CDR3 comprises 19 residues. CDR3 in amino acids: CASSLWKDSPAPSTDTQYF. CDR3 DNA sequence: TGCGCCAGCAGTCTATGGAAGGATAGCCCGGCCCCTAGCACAGATACGCAGTATTTT.

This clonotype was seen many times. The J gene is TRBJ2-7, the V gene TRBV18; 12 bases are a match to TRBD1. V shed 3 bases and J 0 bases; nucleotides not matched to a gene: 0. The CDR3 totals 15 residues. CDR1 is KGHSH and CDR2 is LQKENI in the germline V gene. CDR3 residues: CASSPGQGASYEQYF. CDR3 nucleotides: TGTGCCAGCTCACCGGGACAGGGGGCCTCCTACGAGCAGTACTTC.

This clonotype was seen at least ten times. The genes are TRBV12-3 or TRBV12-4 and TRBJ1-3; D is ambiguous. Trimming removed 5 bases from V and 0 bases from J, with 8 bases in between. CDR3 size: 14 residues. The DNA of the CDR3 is TGTGCCAGCAGTCCCCCCAACTCTGGAAACACCATATATTTT. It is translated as CASSPPNSGNTIYF.

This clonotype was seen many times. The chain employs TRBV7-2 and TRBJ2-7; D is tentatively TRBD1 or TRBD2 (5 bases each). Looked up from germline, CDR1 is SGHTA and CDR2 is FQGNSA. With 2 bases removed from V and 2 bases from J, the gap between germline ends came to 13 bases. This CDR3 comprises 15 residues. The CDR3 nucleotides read TGTGCCAGCAGCTTACTTACCGGGACCACCTACGAGCAGTACTTC. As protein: CASSLLTGTTYEQYF. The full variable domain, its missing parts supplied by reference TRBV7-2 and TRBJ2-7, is GAGVSQSPSNKVTEKGKDVELRCDPISGHTALYWYRQSLGQGLEFLIYFQGNSAPDKSGLPSDRFSAERTGGSVSTLTIQRTQQEDSAVYLCASSLLTGTTYEQYFGPGTRLTVT.

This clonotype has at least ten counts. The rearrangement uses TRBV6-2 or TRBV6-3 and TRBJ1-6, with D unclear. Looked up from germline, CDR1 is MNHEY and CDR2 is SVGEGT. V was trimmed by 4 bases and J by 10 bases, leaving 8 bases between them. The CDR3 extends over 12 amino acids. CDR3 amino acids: CASSSGRSPLHF. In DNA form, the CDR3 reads TGTGCCAGCAGTTCCGGACGGTCACCCCTCCACTTT.

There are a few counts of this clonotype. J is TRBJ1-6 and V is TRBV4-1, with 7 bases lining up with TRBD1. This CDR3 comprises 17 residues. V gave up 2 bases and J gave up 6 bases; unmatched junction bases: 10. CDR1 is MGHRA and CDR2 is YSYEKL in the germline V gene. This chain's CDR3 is CASSQSRTQGFNSPLHF. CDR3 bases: TGCGCCAGCAGCCAAAGTAGGACACAGGGGTTTAATTCACCCCTCCACTTT.

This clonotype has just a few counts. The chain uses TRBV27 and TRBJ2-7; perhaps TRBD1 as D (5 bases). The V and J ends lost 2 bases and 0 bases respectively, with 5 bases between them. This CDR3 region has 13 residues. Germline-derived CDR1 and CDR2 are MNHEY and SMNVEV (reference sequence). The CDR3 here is CASSLGASYEQYF. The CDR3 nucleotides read TGTGCCAGCAGTTTAGGGGCCTCCTACGAGCAGTACTTC.

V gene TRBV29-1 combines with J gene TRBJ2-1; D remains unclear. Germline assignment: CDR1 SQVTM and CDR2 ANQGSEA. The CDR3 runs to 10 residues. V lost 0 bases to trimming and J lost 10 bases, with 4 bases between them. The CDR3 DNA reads TGCAGCGTTGAAGAGGGGGAGCAGTTCTTC. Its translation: CSVEEGEQFF.

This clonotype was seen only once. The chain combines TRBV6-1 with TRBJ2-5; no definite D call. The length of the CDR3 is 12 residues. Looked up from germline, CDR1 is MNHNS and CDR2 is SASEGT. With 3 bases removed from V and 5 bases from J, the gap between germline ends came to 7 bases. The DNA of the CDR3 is TGTGCCAGCAGTGATACCCTTGAGACCCAGTACTTC. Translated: CASSDTLETQYF.

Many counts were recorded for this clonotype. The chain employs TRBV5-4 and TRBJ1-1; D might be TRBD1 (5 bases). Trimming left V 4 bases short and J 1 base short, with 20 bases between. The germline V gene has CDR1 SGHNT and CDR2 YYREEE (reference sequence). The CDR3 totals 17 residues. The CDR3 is CASSRGPGRQENTEAFF. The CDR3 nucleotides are TGTGCCAGCAGCAGAGGCCCGGGGCGGCAGGAGAACACTGAAGCTTTCTTT.

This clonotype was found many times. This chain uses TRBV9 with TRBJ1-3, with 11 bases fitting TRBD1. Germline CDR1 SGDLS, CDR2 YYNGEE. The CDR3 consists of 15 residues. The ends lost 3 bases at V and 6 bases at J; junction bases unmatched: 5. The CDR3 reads CASSAGTGGANTIYF. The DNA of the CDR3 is TGTGCCAGCAGCGCTGGGACAGGGGGAGCAAACACCATATATTTT.

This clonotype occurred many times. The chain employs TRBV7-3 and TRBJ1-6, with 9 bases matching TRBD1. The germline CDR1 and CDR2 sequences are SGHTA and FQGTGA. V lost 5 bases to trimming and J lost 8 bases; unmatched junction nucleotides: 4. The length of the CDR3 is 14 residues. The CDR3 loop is CASSLGQGYSPLHF. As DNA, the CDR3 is TGTGCCAGCAGCCTAGGACAGGGGTATTCACCCCTCCACTTT.

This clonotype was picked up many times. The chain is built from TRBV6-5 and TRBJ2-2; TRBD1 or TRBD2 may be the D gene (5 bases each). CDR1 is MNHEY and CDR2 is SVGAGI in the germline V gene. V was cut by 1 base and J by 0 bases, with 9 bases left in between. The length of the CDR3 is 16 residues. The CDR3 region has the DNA TGTGCCAGCAGTTACTTGGGGACCTCGAACACCGGGGAGCTGTTTTTT. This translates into CASSYLGTSNTGELFF.

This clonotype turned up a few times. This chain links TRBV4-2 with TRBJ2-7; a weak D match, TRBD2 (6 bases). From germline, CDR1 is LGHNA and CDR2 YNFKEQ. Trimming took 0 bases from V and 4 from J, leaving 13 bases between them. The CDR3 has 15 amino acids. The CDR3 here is CASSQDTAGFYEQYF. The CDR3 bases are TGTGCCAGCAGCCAAGATACAGCGGGTTTTTACGAGCAGTACTTC.

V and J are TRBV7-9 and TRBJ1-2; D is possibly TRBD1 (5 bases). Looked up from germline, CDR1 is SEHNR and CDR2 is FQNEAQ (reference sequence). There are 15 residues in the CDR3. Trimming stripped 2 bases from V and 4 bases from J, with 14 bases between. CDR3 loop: CASSLQSGGPYGYTF. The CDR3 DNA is TGTGCCAGCAGCTTACAATCCGGGGGTCCCTATGGCTACACCTTC.

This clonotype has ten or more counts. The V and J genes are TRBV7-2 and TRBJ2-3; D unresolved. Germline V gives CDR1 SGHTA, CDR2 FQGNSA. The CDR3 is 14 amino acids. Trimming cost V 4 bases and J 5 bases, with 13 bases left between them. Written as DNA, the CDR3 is TGTGCCAGCAGCTCCGACTCCCGCAAAGATACGCAGTATTTT. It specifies CASSSDSRKDTQYF.

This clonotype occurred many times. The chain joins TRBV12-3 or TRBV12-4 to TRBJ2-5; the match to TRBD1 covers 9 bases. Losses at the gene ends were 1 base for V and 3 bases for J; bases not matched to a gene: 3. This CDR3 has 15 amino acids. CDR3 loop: CASSLGGQGKETQYF. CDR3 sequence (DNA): TGTGCCAGCAGTTTAGGAGGACAGGGGAAAGAGACCCAGTACTTC.